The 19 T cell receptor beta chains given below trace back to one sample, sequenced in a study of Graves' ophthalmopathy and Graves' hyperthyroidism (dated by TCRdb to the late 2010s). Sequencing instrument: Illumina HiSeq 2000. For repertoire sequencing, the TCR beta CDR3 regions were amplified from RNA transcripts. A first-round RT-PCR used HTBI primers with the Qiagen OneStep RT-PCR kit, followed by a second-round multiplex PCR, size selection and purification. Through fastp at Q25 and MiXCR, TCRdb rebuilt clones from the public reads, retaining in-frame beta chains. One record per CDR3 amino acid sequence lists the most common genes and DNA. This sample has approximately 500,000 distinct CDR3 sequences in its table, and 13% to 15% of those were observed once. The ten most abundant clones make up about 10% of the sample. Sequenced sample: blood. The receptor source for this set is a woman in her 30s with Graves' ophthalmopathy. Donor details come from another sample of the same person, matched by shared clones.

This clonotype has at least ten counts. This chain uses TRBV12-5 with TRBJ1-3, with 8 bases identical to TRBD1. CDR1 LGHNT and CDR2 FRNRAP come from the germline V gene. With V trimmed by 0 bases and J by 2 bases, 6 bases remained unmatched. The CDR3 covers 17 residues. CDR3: CASGLVRVRGPGNTIYF. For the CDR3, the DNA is TGTGCTAGTGGTTTGGTACGTGTCAGGGGGCCTGGAAACACCATATATTTT. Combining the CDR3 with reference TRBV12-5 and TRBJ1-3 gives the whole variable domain DARVTQTPRHKVTEMGQEVTMRCQPILGHNTVFWYRQTMMQGLELLAYFRNRAPLDDSGMPKDRFSAEMPDATLATLKIQPSEPRDSAVYFCASGLVRVRGPGNTIYFGEGSWLTVV.

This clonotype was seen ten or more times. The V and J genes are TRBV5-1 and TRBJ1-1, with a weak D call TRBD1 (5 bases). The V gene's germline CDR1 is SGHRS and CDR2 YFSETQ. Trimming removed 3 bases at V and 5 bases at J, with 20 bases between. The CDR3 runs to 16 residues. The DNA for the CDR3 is TGCGCCAGCAGCTGGAATCCCCTACTTGGGGGGACTGAAGCTTTCTTT. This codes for CASSWNPLLGGTEAFF.

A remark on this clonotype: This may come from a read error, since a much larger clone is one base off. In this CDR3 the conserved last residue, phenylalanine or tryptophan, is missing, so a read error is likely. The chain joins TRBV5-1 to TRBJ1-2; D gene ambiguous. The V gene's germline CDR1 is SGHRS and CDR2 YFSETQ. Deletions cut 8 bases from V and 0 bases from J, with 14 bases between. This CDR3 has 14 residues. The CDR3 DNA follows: TGCGCCAGTTCGGAGGGCCCAGCTAACTATGGCTACACCGTC. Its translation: CASSEGPANYGYTV.

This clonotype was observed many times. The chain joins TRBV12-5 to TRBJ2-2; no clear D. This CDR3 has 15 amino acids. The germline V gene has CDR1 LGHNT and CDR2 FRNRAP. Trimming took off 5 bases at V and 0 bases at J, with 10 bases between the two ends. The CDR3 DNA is TGTGCTAGTGGTCAGGTATACGCGAACACCGGGGAGCTGTTTTTT. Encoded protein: CASGQVYANTGELFF.

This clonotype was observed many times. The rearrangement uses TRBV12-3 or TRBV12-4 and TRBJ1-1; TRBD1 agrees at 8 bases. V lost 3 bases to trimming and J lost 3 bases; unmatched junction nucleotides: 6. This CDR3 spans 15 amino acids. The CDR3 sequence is CASSLARGLDTEAFF. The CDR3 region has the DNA TGTGCCAGCAGTTTGGCCAGGGGGCTTGACACTGAAGCTTTCTTT.

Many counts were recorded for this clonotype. Here the CDR3 DNA reads TGTGCCAGCTCACCATGGCCAGGGGAGGCTGAAGCTTTCTTT. It yields the protein CASSPWPGEAEAFF. J is TRBJ1-1 and V is TRBV18; TRBD1 is a possible D gene (6 bases). V was pared by 2 bases and J by 6 bases, with 13 bases between. The CDR3 contains 14 residues. Germline values: CDR1 KGHSH, CDR2 LQKENI.

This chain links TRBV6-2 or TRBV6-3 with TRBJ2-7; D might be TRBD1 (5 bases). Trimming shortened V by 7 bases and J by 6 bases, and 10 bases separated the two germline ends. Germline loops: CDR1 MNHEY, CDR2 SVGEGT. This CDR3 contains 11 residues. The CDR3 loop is CASTATGEQYF. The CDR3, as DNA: TGTGCCAGCACCGCCACAGGCGAGCAGTACTTC.

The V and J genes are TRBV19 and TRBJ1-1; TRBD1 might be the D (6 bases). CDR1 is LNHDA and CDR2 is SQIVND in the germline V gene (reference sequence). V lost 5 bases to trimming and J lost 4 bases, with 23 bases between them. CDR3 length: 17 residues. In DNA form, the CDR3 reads TGTGCCAGTAGTCCCCCCGGCGGGGGGGGCCGTAGCACTGAAGCTTTCTTT. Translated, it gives CASSPPGGGGRSTEAFF.

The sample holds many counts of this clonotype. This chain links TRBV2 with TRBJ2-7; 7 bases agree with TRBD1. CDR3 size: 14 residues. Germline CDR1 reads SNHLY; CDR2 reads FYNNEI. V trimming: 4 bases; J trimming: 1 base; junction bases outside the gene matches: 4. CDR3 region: CASSVQGRSYEQYF. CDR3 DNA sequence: TGTGCCAGCAGTGTACAGGGGCGGTCCTACGAGCAGTACTTC.

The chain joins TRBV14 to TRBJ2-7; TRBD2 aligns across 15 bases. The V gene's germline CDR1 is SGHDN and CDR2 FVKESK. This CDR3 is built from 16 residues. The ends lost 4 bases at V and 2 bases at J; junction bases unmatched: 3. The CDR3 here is CASSRGTSGRTYEQYF. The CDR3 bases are TGTGCCAGCAGCCGAGGGACTAGCGGGAGGACCTACGAGCAGTACTTC.

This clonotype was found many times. The CDR3 sequence is CSARDTTSAQETQYF. In DNA, the CDR3 is TGCAGTGCCCGGGACACCACCTCTGCCCAAGAGACCCAGTACTTC. The V and J genes are TRBV20-1 and TRBJ2-5; possible D gene TRBD1, 6 bases. This CDR3 has 15 residues. Trimming took off 6 bases at V and 1 base at J, with 18 bases between the two ends. The V gene's germline CDR1 is DFQATT and CDR2 SNEGSKA (reference sequence).

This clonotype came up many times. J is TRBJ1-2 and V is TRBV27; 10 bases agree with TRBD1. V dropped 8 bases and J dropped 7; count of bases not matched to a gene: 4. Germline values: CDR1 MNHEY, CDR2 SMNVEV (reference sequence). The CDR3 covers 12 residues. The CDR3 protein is CASGGTGVGYTF. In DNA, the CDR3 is TGTGCCAGCGGGGGGACAGGGGTTGGCTACACCTTC.

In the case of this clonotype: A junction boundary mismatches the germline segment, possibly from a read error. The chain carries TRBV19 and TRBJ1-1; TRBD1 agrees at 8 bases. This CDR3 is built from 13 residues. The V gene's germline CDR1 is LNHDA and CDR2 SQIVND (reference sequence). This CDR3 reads CATRTGMNTEAFF. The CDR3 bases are TGTGCCACTCGGACAGGGATGAACACCGAAGCTTTCTTT.

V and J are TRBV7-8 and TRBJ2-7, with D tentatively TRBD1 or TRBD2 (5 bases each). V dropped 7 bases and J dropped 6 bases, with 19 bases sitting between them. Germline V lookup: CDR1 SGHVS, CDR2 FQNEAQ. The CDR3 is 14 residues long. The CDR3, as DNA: TGTGCCAGCATCCCAGGGTTACTGAGGGCCGAGCAGTACTTC. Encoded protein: CASIPGLLRAEQYF.

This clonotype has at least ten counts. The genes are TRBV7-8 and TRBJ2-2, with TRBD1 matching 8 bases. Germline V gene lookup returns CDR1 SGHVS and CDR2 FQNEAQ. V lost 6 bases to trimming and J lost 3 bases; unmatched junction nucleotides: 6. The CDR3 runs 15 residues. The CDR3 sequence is CASSLDRAHTGELFF. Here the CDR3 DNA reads TGTGCCAGCAGTTTGGACAGGGCCCACACCGGGGAGCTGTTTTTT.

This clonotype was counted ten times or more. Here the CDR3 reads CASSQEASGGLVNIQYF. CDR3 nucleotides: TGTGCCAGCAGCCAAGAGGCTAGCGGGGGGTTAGTGAACATTCAGTACTTC. This chain links TRBV4-2 with TRBJ2-4; 11 bases map to TRBD2. CDR3 length equals 17 residues. The V gene's germline CDR1 is LGHNA and CDR2 YNFKEQ. V shed 0 bases and J 7 bases; nucleotides not matched to a gene: 8.

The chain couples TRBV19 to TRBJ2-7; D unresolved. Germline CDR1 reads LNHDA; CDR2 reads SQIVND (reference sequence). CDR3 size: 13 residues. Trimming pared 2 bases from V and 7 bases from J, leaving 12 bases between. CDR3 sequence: CASSINSLGEQYF. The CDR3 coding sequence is TGTGCCAGTAGTATAAATTCTTTGGGGGAGCAGTACTTC.

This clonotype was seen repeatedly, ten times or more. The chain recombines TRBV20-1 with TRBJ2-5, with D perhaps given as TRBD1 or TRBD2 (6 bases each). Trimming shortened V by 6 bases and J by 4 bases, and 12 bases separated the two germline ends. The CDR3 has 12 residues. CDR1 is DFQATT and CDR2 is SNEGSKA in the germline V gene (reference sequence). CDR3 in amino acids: CSAAKGGETQYF. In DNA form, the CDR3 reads TGCAGTGCAGCAAAGGGGGGAGAGACCCAGTACTTC.

The CDR3 sequence: CAISEHYSPDNSPLHF. For the CDR3, the DNA is TGTGCCATCAGTGAGCACTACAGCCCAGATAATTCACCCCTCCACTTT. The chain recombines TRBV10-3 with TRBJ1-6; D not certain. The germline V and J ends were trimmed by 2 bases and 5 bases, with 13 bases remaining between them. Germline assignment: CDR1 ENHRY and CDR2 SYGVKD. This CDR3 has 16 amino acids.